This TCR beta chain appears in the sequencing data of a study of T-cell memory formation after mild COVID-19. The overall study: TCR clusters were largely donor specific. Whole-study results and caveats: Day 15 to 85 contracting clones showed balanced CD4/CD8; day 15 to 37 expanders favored CD4+. A subset of responding clones appeared in pre-infection memory, suggesting cross-reactive memory joined.

This clonotype was observed a few times. Antigen unknown. Employing constant-segment primers, 5'RACE generated TCR alpha and TCR beta cDNA libraries bearing sample barcodes and UMIs. One entry per CDR3 protein results from TCRdb running MiXCR on the 5' RACE reads. The repertoire holds roughly 100,000 distinct CDR3 sequences, with less than 15% as singletons. Sequenced sample: PBMCs or a T cell subset sorted from them (not recorded which). The clonotype originates from a young man who had mild COVID-19 (a few samples of this study predate the infection). Cell type and time point are not known.

This CDR3 reads CASSQGLAGFQETQYF. CDR3 nucleotides: TGTGCCAGCAGCCAAGGACTAGCGGGGTTCCAAGAGACCCAGTACTTC. This rearrangement joins TRBV4-2 to TRBJ2-5, with 11 bases that match TRBD2. Germline V gene lookup returns CDR1 LGHNA and CDR2 YNFKEQ. This CDR3 spans 16 amino acids. The V and J ends lost 1 base and 1 base, in that order; junction bases with no gene match: 2.